These 21 T cell receptor beta chains were all obtained from the same sample, sequenced in a study of beta chain features in type 1 diabetes. Their cognate antigens are unknown. Sequenced material consisted of expressed TCRB transcripts (all of the isolated RNA was reverse transcribed). The data were produced by immunoSEQ multiplex PCR, yet TCRdb's version contains in-frame clones alone and is incomplete. Of 300,000 to 450,000 clones in the sample, 10% to 15% were seen once. Study-level results: When Type 1 diabetes patients were examined, their TCRB CDR3s proved moderately but significantly shorter in all four CD4+ subsets.

Sequencing was performed on naive CD4+ T cells from blood. The receptors derive from a woman aged 18-35 years with type 1 diabetes.

The table lists this clone with a few counts. This chain links TRBV5-1 with TRBJ2-6; no firm D call. Germline V lookup: CDR1 SGHRS, CDR2 YFSETQ. V was clipped by 3 bases and J by 0 bases, with 10 bases between them. The CDR3 covers 16 residues. This chain's CDR3 is CASSSRLPSGANVLTF. DNA for the CDR3: TGCGCCAGCAGCTCCAGGCTACCCTCTGGGGCCAACGTCCTGACTTTC.

The J gene is TRBJ2-3, the V gene TRBV7-2; weak D call: TRBD2 (6 bases). Trimming stripped 3 bases from V and 2 bases from J, with 12 bases between. CDR1 is SGHTA and CDR2 is FQGNSA in the germline V gene. The CDR3 spans 15 residues. In nucleotides, the CDR3 is TGTGCCAGCAGCTTCGGCGGGATCGACACAGATACGCAGTATTTT. This codes for CASSFGGIDTDTQYF.

J is TRBJ1-4 and V is TRBV4-2; D call uncertain. CDR1 is LGHNA and CDR2 is YNFKEQ in the germline V gene. The CDR3 extends over 15 amino acids. Trimming removed 0 bases from V and 5 bases from J, with 10 bases in between. As DNA, the CDR3 is TGTGCCAGCAGCCAAGATGAGTACGGGAATGAAAAACTGTTTTTT. Its translation is CASSQDEYGNEKLFF.

This clone was recorded a few times. The J gene is TRBJ1-5, the V gene TRBV18; D remains unclear. From germline, CDR1 is KGHSH and CDR2 LQKENI. The CDR3 runs 13 residues. V shed 4 bases and J shed 7 bases, with 11 bases lying between them. CDR3 DNA: TGTGCCAGCTCACGAGGGTTGAACCAGCCCCAGCATTTT. It encodes CASSRGLNQPQHF.

A few counts support this clone. The chain recombines TRBV7-3 with TRBJ2-1; D might be TRBD2 (6 bases). There are 15 residues in the CDR3. Germline V lookup: CDR1 SGHTA, CDR2 FQGTGA. V lost 2 bases and J lost 9, with 17 bases in between. CDR3: CASSLGGDLAVEQFF. CDR3 coding DNA: TGTGCCAGCAGCTTAGGAGGGGACCTTGCGGTTGAGCAGTTCTTC.

This clone has more than one count but fewer than ten. The chain recombines TRBV5-1 with TRBJ2-5; a weak D match, TRBD2 (5 bases). Germline CDR1 SGHRS, CDR2 YFSETQ. This CDR3 region has 13 residues. V lost 4 bases and J lost 4, with 11 bases in between. In DNA, the CDR3 is TGCGCCAGCAGCCCTGAGGGCCCAGAGACCCAGTACTTC. Its translation is CASSPEGPETQYF.

This clone was observed a handful of times. Other DNA variants within this sample encode the same CDR3. The chain recombines TRBV7-9 with TRBJ2-5; 9 bases are shared with TRBD2. Germline V lookup: CDR1 SEHNR, CDR2 FQNEAQ (reference sequence). V trimming: 5 bases; J trimming: 2 bases; junction bases outside the gene matches: 3. CDR3 length: 14 residues. The CDR3 DNA is TGTGCCAGCAGCCCGGGACTAGCTCAAGAGACCCAGTACTTC. Translating gives CASSPGLAQETQYF.

The V call is TRBV29-1, the J call TRBJ2-7, with D maybe TRBD2 (6 bases). Trimming took 6 bases from V and 4 from J, leaving 13 bases between them. Germline CDR1 is SQVTM and CDR2 is ANQGSEA. The length of the CDR3 is 12 residues. The CDR3: CSVNGRGYEQYF. Here the CDR3 DNA reads TGCAGCGTGAACGGGAGAGGATACGAGCAGTACTTC.

This clone was seen only a few times. The chain links TRBV5-1 to TRBJ2-1, with D possibly TRBD2 on 6 matching bases. Trimming removed 3 bases from V and 3 bases from J, with 22 bases in between. The CDR3 has 18 residues. The germline V gene has CDR1 SGHRS and CDR2 YFSETQ. The CDR3 spells CASSWPIRLEGRYNEQFF. The CDR3 DNA reads TGCGCCAGCAGCTGGCCCATCAGGTTGGAGGGCCGCTACAATGAGCAGTTCTTC.

The chain is built from TRBV10-3 and TRBJ2-5, with a weak D call TRBD1 (5 bases). Trimming pared 0 bases from V and 2 bases from J, leaving 7 bases between. This CDR3 has 14 amino acids. Germline V gene lookup returns CDR1 ENHRY and CDR2 SYGVKD. The CDR3 region has the DNA TGTGCCATCAGTGAGTCAGGGGTTCAAGAGACCCAGTACTTC. Its protein product is CAISESGVQETQYF.

V gene TRBV2 combines with J gene TRBJ2-1, with 7 bases identical to TRBD2. CDR1 and CDR2 (germline): SNHLY, FYNNEI. V lost 7 bases to trimming and J lost 0 bases; unmatched junction nucleotides: 9. The CDR3 spans 16 residues. CDR3 region: CASIPAGWSSYNEQFF. DNA for the CDR3: TGTGCCAGCATCCCAGCGGGGTGGAGCTCCTACAATGAGCAGTTCTTC.

This clone was observed a handful of times. The CDR3 spells CASSFPTGASGQYF. CDR3 in DNA: TGTGCCAGCAGTTTTCCTACAGGGGCGTCCGGGCAGTACTTC. V is TRBV28 and J is TRBJ2-7; 7 nucleotides match TRBD1. From germline, CDR1 is MDHEN and CDR2 SYDVKM. The CDR3 has 14 residues. V shed 3 bases and J 9 bases; nucleotides not matched to a gene: 11.

A few counts support this clone. The chain uses TRBV7-8 and TRBJ2-3, with 8 nucleotides matching TRBD2. CDR1 is SGHVS and CDR2 is FQNEAQ in the germline V gene. This CDR3 is 12 amino acids long. V was pared by 5 bases and J by 10 bases, with 5 bases of the junction left unmatched. The CDR3 DNA is TGTGCCAGCAGCCCGGGAGGGGACGCGCAGTATTTT. It codes for CASSPGGDAQYF.

This clone showed up just a few times. The rearrangement joins TRBV29-1 to TRBJ2-3, with D perhaps TRBD2 (6 bases). The ends were cut back, 4 bases at V and 0 bases at J, with 20 bases in the middle. This CDR3 spans 17 amino acids. Germline V gene sequence: CDR1 SQVTM, CDR2 ANQGSEA. The CDR3 protein is CSVGAPSVSVSTDTQYF. CDR3 nucleotide sequence: TGCAGCGTTGGAGCGCCTAGCGTTAGCGTTAGCACAGATACGCAGTATTTT.

The chain uses TRBV27 and TRBJ1-4, with D unresolved. This CDR3 is built from 15 residues. Trimming left V 4 bases short and J 0 bases short, with 9 bases between. Germline values: CDR1 MNHEY, CDR2 SMNVEV (reference sequence). CDR3 nucleotides: TGTGCCAGCAGTTCGCGAGCTGCAACTAATGAAAAACTGTTTTTT. This translates into CASSSRAATNEKLFF.

This clone was seen a few times. The V gene is TRBV11-2, the J gene TRBJ2-7; a weak D match, TRBD1 (6 bases). V was trimmed by 5 bases and J by 7 bases, leaving 12 bases between them. Germline V CDR1 and CDR2: SGHAT, FQNNGV. The CDR3 covers 12 residues. CDR3 sequence reads: CASSQGTLEQYF. Written as DNA, the CDR3 is TGTGCCAGCAGCCAGGGGACACTAGAGCAGTACTTC.

This clone was counted a single time. V and J are TRBV5-1 and TRBJ2-5, with a weak D call TRBD1 (6 bases). Trimming removed 4 bases from V and 4 bases from J, with 14 bases in between. The germline gives CDR1 SGHRS, CDR2 YFSETQ. There are 14 residues in the CDR3. This CDR3 reads CASSLTGTGETQYF. DNA of the CDR3: TGCGCCAGCAGCCTAACAGGGACGGGAGAGACCCAGTACTTC.

The gene calls are TRBV7-2 and TRBJ2-7; 12 nucleotides line up with TRBD1. With 3 bases clipped from V and 6 bases from J, the junction kept 6 bases outside the gene matches. CDR1 is SGHTA and CDR2 is FQGNSA in the germline V gene. This CDR3 spans 15 amino acids. For the CDR3, the DNA is TGTGCCAGCAGCTTGGGGACAGGGGGCTTCGGCGAGCAGTACTTC. Amino acid sequence: CASSLGTGGFGEQYF.

Worth noting for this clone: Other DNA sequences of this sample code for an identical CDR3. The rearrangement uses TRBV7-2 and TRBJ1-5, with D possibly TRBD1 on 6 matching bases. The ends were cut back, 1 base at V and 5 bases at J, with 6 bases in the middle. The CDR3 length is 13 residues. CDR1 and CDR2 (germline): SGHTA, FQGNSA. CDR3 bases: TGTGCCAGCAGCTTAGAGGGGGATCAGCCCCAGCATTTT. Translation gives CASSLEGDQPQHF. The full variable domain, in which reference TRBV7-2 and TRBJ1-5 provide the parts outside the CDR3, is GAGVSQSPSNKVTEKGKDVELRCDPISGHTALYWYRQSLGQGLEFLIYFQGNSAPDKSGLPSDRFSAERTGGSVSTLTIQRTQQEDSAVYLCASSLEGDQPQHFGDGTRLSIL.

The V gene is TRBV7-8, the J gene TRBJ2-3; 13 nucleotides agree with TRBD2. The junction had 4 bases not matched to a gene; V was cut back by 5 bases and J by 5 bases. Per the germline V gene, CDR1 is SGHVS and CDR2 is FQNEAQ. The CDR3 is made up of 15 amino acids. The CDR3 bases are TGTGCCAGCAGCAAACTAGCGGGGGGGAGAGATACGCAGTATTTT. It specifies CASSKLAGGRDTQYF. Full variable domain (missing parts from reference TRBV7-8 and TRBJ2-3): GAGVSQSPRYKVAKRGQDVALRCDPISGHVSLFWYQQALGQGPEFLTYFQNEAQLDKSGLPSDRFFAERPEGSVSTLKIQRTQQEDSAVYLCASSKLAGGRDTQYFGPGTRLTVL.

This chain joins TRBV2 and TRBJ2-3; unclear D gene. V lost 0 bases, J lost 14 bases, and 15 bases lay in between. The CDR3 extends over 13 amino acids. The germline CDR1 and CDR2 sequences are SNHLY and FYNNEI. The CDR3 DNA follows: TGTGCCAGCAGTGAAGCAGAAACAGCCGCTTGGTATTTT. As protein: CASSEAETAAWYF.